In this sample, the clone carrying this TCR beta chain turned up many times. Its antigen is undetermined. The data belong to a study of Graves' ophthalmopathy and Graves' hyperthyroidism. Whole-study findings and limits: Researchers report that a 13-signature model separated ophthalmopathy from stable hyperthyroidism, posting around 90% sensitivity and roughly 80% specificity. Ophthalmopathy progression was predicted by the model at roughly 69% sensitivity and approximately 72% specificity.

The authors amplified TCR beta CDR3 regions, and they did so from RNA transcripts for repertoire sequencing. HTBI primers served in a first-round RT-PCR, which a second-round multiplex PCR followed. Using its own MiXCR run on the multiplex PCR reads, TCRdb lists one record per CDR3 protein. The sample holds about 370,000 distinct CDR3 sequences, roughly 17% seen once. The sequenced sample was peripheral blood. The sequence came from an adult woman with stable Graves' hyperthyroidism.

The CDR3 nucleotides are TGCGCCAGCAGTGAGGCCCTAGCGGGAGGAGGCGGGGAGCTGTTTTTT. Protein sequence: CASSEALAGGGGELFF. V is TRBV10-1 and J is TRBJ2-2, with TRBD2 matching over 11 bases. Germline V CDR1 and CDR2: WNHNN, SYGVQD (reference sequence). The V gene end was trimmed by 2 bases and the J gene end by 7 bases; junction bases not matched to a gene: 6. There are 16 residues in the CDR3.